Reported below is one TCR beta chain. The PCR had 60 Vbeta and 13 Jbeta primers. Sequencing used immunoSEQ multiplex PCR; TCRdb keeps in-frame clones, though not all of them. The sample consists of about 120,000 clones, just over 15% of them appearing once. The sample comes from a study of cytomegalovirus exposure and HLA in healthy donors. From germline, CDR1 is SGHRS and CDR2 YFSETQ. Unmatched junction bases numbered 5, after V lost 0 bases and J lost 0 bases. The CDR3 sequence is 16 residues long. The clonotype originates from a woman younger than 30 in good health and CMV-seronegative. Sequenced input: PBMCs. The chain recombines TRBV5-1 with TRBJ1-1; 7 bases fit TRBD1. The CDR3 is CASSLGRQGLNTEAFF. CDR3 bases: TGCGCCAGCAGCTTGGGGCGACAGGGCCTGAACACTGAAGCTTTCTTT.